This T cell receptor beta chain appears in the sequencing data of a study of T cell changes during pregnancy in multiple sclerosis. The assay was immunoSEQ multiplex PCR, and TCRdb's table has in-frame clones only and misses some. The top ten hold 2% to 2.5% of the sample, which has 91,000 or so clones, 80% to 95% seen once. This CDR3 contains 16 residues. The ends lost 2 bases at V and 4 bases at J; junction bases unmatched: 9. The germline V gene encodes CDR1 KGHSH and CDR2 LQKENI. The chain combines TRBV18 with TRBJ2-5; TRBD2 matches at 8 bases. This clonotype was sampled from a female donor with multiple sclerosis, enrolled in a pregnancy study. The input for sequencing was peripheral blood, taken after pregnancy. The CDR3 protein is CASSPVGAGGVETQYF. CDR3 DNA sequence: TGTGCCAGCTCACCAGTAGGCGCGGGGGGAGTAGAGACCCAGTACTTC.